This TCR beta chain was identified during a study of T-cell reconstitution after alpha-beta-depleted transplantation in children. Study-level findings and limits: By about two months after transplant, alpha-beta T cells reportedly arose from several hundred graft clones that had expanded. Once a year had passed after transplant, T-cell counts and diversity came mostly from newly produced T cells. Several patients had high TCRbeta diversity at day 60; it came from surviving recipient T cells and thymic progenitors.

This clonotype was seen at least ten times. As yet, its antigen is unknown. The V end lost 4 bases, the J end lost 8 bases, and 18 bases lay between the germline ends. In germline, CDR1 is SGHRS, CDR2 YFSETQ. This CDR3 contains 14 residues. Unique molecular identifiers tagged the TCRbeta library. Each CDR3 protein gets one entry after TCRdb re-called the PCR reads with MiXCR. In the table there are 450,000 to 600,000 distinct CDR3 sequences, roughly 13% of which are singletons. J is TRBJ1-2 and V is TRBV5-1; a weak D match, TRBD1 (5 bases). The clonotype was recovered from a male patient younger than 18 who had a stem cell transplant for acute myeloid leukemia, so the T cells may come from the graft donor. The specimen comprised PBMCs, mostly from graft donor cells, sampled 360 days after TCRalphabeta/CD19-depleted stem cell transplant. CDR3 amino acids: CASSIRPRVGGYTF. CDR3 DNA sequence: TGCGCCAGCAGCATCCGACCCAGGGTAGGAGGCTACACCTTC.